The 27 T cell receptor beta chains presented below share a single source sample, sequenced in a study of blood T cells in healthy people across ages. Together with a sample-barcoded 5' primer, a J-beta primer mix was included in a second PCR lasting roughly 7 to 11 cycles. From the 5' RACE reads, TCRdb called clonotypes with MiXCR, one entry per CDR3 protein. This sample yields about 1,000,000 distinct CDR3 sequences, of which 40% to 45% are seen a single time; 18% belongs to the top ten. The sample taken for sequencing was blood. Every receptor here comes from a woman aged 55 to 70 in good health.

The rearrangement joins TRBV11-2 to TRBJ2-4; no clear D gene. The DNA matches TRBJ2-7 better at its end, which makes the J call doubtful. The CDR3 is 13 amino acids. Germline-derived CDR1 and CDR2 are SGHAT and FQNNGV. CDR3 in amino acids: CASSLGVDYEQYF. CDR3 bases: TGTGCCAGCAGCTTAGGGGTAGACTACGAGCAGTACTTC.

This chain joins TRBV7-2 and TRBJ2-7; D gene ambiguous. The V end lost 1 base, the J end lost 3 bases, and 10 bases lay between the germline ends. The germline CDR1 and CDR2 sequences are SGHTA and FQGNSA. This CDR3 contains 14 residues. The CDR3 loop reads CASSLGVGNYEQYF. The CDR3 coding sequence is TGTGCCAGCAGCTTAGGGGTGGGAAACTACGAGCAGTACTTC.

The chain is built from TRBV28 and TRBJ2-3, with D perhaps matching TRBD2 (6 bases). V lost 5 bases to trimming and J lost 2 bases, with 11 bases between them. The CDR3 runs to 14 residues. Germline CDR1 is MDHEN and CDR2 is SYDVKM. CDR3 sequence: CASSGSGNTDTQYF. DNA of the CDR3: TGTGCCAGCAGTGGTAGCGGCAACACAGATACGCAGTATTTT.

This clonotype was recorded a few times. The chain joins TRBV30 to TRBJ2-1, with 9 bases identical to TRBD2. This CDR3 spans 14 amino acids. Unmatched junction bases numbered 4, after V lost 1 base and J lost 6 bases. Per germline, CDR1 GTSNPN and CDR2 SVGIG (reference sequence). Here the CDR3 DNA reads TGTGCCTGGAGTGGCCGTAGCGGGGGCAATGAGCAGTTCTTC. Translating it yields CAWSGRSGGNEQFF.

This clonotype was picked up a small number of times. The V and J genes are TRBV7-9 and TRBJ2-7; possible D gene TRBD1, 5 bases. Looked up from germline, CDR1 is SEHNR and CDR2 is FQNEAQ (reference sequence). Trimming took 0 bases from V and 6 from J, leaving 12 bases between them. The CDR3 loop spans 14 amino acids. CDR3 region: CASSLAGQGSEQYF. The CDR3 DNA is TGTGCCAGCAGCTTAGCGGGTCAGGGATCCGAGCAGTACTTC.

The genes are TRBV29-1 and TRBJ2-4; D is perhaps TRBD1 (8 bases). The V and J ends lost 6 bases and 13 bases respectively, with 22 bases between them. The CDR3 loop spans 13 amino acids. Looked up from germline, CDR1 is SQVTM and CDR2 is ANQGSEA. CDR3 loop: CSVEAQGAGEQYF. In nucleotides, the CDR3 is TGCAGCGTAGAGGCCCAGGGGGCGGGGGAGCAGTACTTC. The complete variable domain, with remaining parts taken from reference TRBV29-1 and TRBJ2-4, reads SAVISQKPSRDICQRGTSLTIQCQVDSQVTMMFWYRQQPGQSLTLIATANQGSEATYESGFVIDKFPISRPNLTFSTLTVSNMSPEDSSIYLCSVEAQGAGEQYFGAGTRLSVL.

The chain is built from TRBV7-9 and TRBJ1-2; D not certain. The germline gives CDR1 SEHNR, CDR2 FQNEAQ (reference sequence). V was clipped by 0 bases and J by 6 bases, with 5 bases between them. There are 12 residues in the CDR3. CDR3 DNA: TGTGCCAGCAGCTTAGCGCAAAATGGCTACACCTTC. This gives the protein CASSLAQNGYTF.

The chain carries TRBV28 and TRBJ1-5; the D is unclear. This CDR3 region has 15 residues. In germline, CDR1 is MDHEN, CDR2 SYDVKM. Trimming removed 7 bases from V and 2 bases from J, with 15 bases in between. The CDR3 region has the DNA TGTGCCAGCACCCCCGGGAGGGCTCGCAATCAGCCCCAGCATTTT. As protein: CASTPGRARNQPQHF.

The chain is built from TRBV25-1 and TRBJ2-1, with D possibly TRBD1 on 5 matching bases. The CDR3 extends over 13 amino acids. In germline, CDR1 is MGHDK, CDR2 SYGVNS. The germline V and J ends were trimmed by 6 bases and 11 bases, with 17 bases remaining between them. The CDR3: CASSAGSALKQFF. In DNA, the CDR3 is TGTGCCAGCAGCGCAGGGTCTGCCCTAAAGCAGTTCTTC.

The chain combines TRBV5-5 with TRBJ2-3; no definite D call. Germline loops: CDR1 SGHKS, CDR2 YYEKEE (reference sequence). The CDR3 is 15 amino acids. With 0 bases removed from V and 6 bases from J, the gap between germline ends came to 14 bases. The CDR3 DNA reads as TGTGCCAGCAGCTTGGACCAGGTTTCCGCGGATACGCAGTATTTT. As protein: CASSLDQVSADTQYF. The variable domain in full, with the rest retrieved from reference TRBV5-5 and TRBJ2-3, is DAGVTQSPTHLIKTRGQQVTLRCSPISGHKSVSWYQQVLGQGPQFIFQYYEKEERGRGNFPDRFSARQFPNYSSELNVNALLLGDSALYLCASSLDQVSADTQYFGPGTRLTVL.

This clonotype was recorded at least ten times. DNA of the CDR3: TGCGCCAGCAGCTTTCTAGCGGGTTTAAACAATGAGCAGTTCTTC. Its protein product is CASSFLAGLNNEQFF. V usage is TRBV5-1 and J usage is TRBJ2-1; the match to TRBD2 covers 8 bases. Germline CDR1 reads SGHRS; CDR2 reads YFSETQ. The CDR3 runs to 15 residues. V dropped 2 bases and J dropped 5; count of bases not matched to a gene: 6. The full variable domain, in which reference TRBV5-1 and TRBJ2-1 provide the parts outside the CDR3, is KAGVTQTPRYLIKTRGQQVTLSCSPISGHRSVSWYQQTPGQGLQFLFEYFSETQRNKGNFPGRFSGRQFSNSRSEMNVSTLELGDSALYLCASSFLAGLNNEQFFGPGTRLTVL.

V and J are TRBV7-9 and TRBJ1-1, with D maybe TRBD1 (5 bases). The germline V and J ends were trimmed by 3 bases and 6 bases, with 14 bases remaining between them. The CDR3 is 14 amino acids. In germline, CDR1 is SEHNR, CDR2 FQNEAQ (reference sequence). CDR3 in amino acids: CASSFTGEGPEAFF. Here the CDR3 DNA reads TGTGCCAGCAGCTTTACGGGGGAGGGCCCTGAAGCTTTCTTT.

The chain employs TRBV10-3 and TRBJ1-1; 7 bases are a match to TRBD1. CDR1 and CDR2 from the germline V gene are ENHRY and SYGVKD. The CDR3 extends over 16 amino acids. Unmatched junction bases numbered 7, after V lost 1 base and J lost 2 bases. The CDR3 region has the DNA TGTGCCATCAGTGAGTGGGGGACAGTGTACAACACTGAAGCTTTCTTT. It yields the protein CAISEWGTVYNTEAFF.

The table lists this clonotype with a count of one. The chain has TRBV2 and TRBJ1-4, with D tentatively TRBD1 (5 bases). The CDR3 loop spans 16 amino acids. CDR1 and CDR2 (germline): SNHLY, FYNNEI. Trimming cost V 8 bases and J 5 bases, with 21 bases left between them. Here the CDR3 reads CASRPPRQQLNEKLFF. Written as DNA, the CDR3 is TGTGCCAGCCGACCTCCTAGACAGCAATTAAATGAAAAACTGTTTTTT.

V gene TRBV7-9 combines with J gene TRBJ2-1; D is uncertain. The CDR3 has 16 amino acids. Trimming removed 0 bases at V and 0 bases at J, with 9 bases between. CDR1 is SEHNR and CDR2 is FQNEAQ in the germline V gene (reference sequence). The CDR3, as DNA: TGTGCCAGCAGCTTAGCGGCAGCCCCCTCCTACAATGAGCAGTTCTTC. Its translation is CASSLAAAPSYNEQFF.

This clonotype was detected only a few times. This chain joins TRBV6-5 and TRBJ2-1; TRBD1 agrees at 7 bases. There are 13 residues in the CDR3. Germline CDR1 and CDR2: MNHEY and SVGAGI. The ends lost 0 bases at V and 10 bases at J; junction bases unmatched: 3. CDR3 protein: CASSYSRGLEQFF. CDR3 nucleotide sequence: TGTGCCAGCAGTTACTCGAGGGGGCTAGAGCAGTTCTTC.

The CDR3 loop reads CSASTGPGQFF. The CDR3 DNA reads as TGCAGTGCTAGTACGGGGCCAGGGCAGTTCTTC. The chain uses TRBV20-1 and TRBJ2-1; D may be TRBD1 or TRBD2 (5 bases each). Trimming took 3 bases from V and 12 from J, leaving 12 bases between them. Germline loops: CDR1 DFQATT, CDR2 SNEGSKA (reference sequence). This CDR3 spans 11 amino acids.

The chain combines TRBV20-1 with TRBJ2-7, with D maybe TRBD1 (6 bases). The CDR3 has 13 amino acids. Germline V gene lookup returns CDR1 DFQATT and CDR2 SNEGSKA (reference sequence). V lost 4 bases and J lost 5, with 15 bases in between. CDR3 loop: CSAITRDIDEQYF. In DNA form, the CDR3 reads TGCAGTGCTATCACCCGGGACATCGACGAGCAGTACTTC.

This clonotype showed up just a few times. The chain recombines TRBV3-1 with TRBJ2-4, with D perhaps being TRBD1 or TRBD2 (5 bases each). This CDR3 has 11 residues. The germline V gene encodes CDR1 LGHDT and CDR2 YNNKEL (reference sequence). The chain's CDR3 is CASSRGDIQYF. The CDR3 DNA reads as TGTGCTAGCTCGAGGGGAGACATTCAGTACTTC.

CDR3 protein: CAISDPQGGYEQYF. In nucleotides, the CDR3 is TGTGCCATCAGTGACCCACAGGGCGGCTACGAGCAGTACTTC. The chain employs TRBV10-3 and TRBJ2-7, with D perhaps TRBD1 (6 bases). V lost 3 bases to trimming and J lost 3 bases, with 12 bases between them. CDR1 and CDR2 from the germline V gene are ENHRY and SYGVKD. The CDR3 totals 14 residues.

Here the CDR3 reads CATIGAGRGEQYF. CDR3 coding DNA: TGTGCCACCATAGGGGCCGGCAGGGGGGAGCAGTACTTC. The chain has TRBV2 and TRBJ2-5; D possibly corresponds to TRBD1 (7 bases). V shed 10 bases and J shed 11 bases, with 23 bases lying between them. Germline CDR1 is SNHLY and CDR2 is FYNNEI. The CDR3 has 13 amino acids.

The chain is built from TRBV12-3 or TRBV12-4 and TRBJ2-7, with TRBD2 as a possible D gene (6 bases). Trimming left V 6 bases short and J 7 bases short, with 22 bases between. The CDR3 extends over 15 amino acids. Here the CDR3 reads CASRLGTGLKNEQYF. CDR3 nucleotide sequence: TGTGCCAGCAGACTCGGGACCGGACTAAAAAATGAGCAGTACTTC.

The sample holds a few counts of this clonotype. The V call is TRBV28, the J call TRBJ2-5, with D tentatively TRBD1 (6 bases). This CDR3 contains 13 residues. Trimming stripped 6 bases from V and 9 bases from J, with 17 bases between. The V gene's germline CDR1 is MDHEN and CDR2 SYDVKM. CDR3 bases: TGTGCCAGCAGCCGGGACGTGGCAGGGGCCCAGTACTTC. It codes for CASSRDVAGAQYF.

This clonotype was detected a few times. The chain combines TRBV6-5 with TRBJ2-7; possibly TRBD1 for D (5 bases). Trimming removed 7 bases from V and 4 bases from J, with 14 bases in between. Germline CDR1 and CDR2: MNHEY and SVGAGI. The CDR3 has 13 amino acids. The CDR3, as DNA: TGTGCCAGCAAAGGGGCCCAGGGATACGAGCAGTACTTC. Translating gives CASKGAQGYEQYF.

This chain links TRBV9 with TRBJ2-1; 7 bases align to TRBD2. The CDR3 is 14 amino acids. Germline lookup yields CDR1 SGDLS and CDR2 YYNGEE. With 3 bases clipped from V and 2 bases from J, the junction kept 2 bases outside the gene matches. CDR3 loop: CASSAGRAYNEQFF. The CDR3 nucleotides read TGTGCCAGCAGCGCTGGGAGGGCCTACAATGAGCAGTTCTTC. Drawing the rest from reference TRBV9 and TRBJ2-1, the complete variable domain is DSGVTQTPKHLITATGQRVTLRCSPRSGDLSVYWYQQSLDQGLQFLIQYYNGEERAKGNILERFSAQQFPDLHSELNLSSLELGDSALYFCASSAGRAYNEQFFGPGTRLTVL.

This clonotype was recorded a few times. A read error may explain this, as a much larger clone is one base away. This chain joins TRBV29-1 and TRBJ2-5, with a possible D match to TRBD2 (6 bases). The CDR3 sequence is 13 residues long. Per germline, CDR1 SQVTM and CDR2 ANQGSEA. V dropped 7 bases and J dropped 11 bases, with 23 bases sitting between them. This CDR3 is CSGAAGLHSEQYF. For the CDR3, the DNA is TGCAGCGGGGCCGCGGGGCTTCATAGTGAGCAGTACTTC.

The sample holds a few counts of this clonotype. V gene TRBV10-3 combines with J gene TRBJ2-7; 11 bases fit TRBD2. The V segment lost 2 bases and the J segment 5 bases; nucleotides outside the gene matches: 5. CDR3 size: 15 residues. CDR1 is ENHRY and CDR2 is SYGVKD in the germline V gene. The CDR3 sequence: CAISETSGSLHEQYF. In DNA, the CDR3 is TGTGCCATCAGTGAGACTAGCGGGAGTCTCCACGAGCAGTACTTC.